This T cell receptor (beta chain) is from a study of regulatory T cells in long-lasting Graves disease. Points from the study as a whole: Possibly, too few samples lowered accuracy. Among persistent patients, a larger number of public clonotypes were shared (roughly 2,700) than among newly diagnosed patients (966).

The time point was: newly diagnosed GD, antithyroid drugs for less than 3 months. With RNA extracted from PBMCs as input, the TCR library was made. HTBI primers from iRepertoire and Arm-PCR of CDR3 regions yielded the TCR beta libraries. TCRdb re-called the multiplex PCR reads with MiXCR, one entry per CDR3 protein. The sample shows more than 300,000 distinct CDR3 sequences, under 20% of them seen only once. The CDR3 has 14 amino acids. With 5 bases removed from V and 4 bases from J, the gap between germline ends came to 14 bases. Looked up from germline, CDR1 is SGHVS and CDR2 is FQNEAQ. This clonotype was counted once. The antigen remains undetermined. The data were also submitted as part of a second study, on T cells in Graves' hyperthyroidism and ophthalmopathy. That work states: When ophthalmopathy did not progress within 18 months, Graves' hyperthyroidism was considered stable. Appearing also in blood were most of the thyroid clonotypes expanded above 0.001.

The rearrangement joins TRBV7-8 to TRBJ1-1; perhaps TRBD1 as D (6 bases). The sequence derives from a woman younger than 30 with Graves disease. The material was peripheral blood mononuclear cells (PBMCs), obtained at new diagnosis, from a patient treated with antithyroid drugs. In nucleotides, the CDR3 is TGTGCCAGCAGCCTGGGAGGGGGTTTCACTGAAGCTTTCTTT. Protein sequence: CASSLGGGFTEAFF.